Each of the 16 T cell receptor beta chains below was sequenced from the same sample in a study of blood T cells in healthy people across ages. A sample-barcoded 5' primer and a J-beta primer mix were used in a second PCR of roughly 7 to 12 cycles. TCRdb passed the 5' RACE reads through MiXCR, listing each CDR3 protein once. The sample lists about 1.6 million distinct CDR3 sequences; approximately 32% were seen once. The material sequenced was blood. The receptors were sampled from a woman in her 30s in good health.

This clonotype was observed a few times. The J gene is TRBJ2-3, the V gene TRBV5-1; D may be TRBD2 (6 bases). V was shortened by 3 bases and J by 4 bases, with 15 bases between the two germline ends. Germline-derived CDR1 and CDR2 are SGHRS and YFSETQ. The CDR3 runs 15 residues. The CDR3 sequence: CASSSGQLAADTQYF. The CDR3 DNA is TGCGCCAGCAGCTCAGGCCAACTAGCTGCAGATACGCAGTATTTT.

This clonotype showed up just a few times. The chain joins TRBV7-3 to TRBJ2-1; perhaps TRBD2 as D (6 bases). Germline V gene data show CDR1 as SGHTA and CDR2 as FQGTGA. The germline V and J ends were trimmed by 0 bases and 9 bases, with 15 bases remaining between them. The CDR3 is 15 residues long. CDR3 bases: TGTGCCAGCAGCTTAACGTCCGGGAGTGGCGGTGAGCAGTTCTTC. Amino acids: CASSLTSGSGGEQFF. Full variable domain (rest looked up from reference TRBV7-3 and TRBJ2-1): GAGVSQTPSNKVTEKGKYVELRCDPISGHTALYWYRQSLGQGPEFLIYFQGTGAADDSGLPNDRFFAVRPEGSVSTLKIQRTERGDSAVYLCASSLTSGSGGEQFFGPGTRLTVL.

The rearrangement joins TRBV7-9 to TRBJ2-7, with D perhaps matching TRBD1 or TRBD2 (5 bases each). This CDR3 contains 14 residues. Germline CDR1 is SEHNR and CDR2 is FQNEAQ (reference sequence). V was shortened by 3 bases and J by 5 bases, with 14 bases between the two germline ends. CDR3 nucleotides: TGTGCCAGCAGCTTTGGGGCTAGCTACAACGAGCAGTACTTC. Encoded protein: CASSFGASYNEQYF.

Many counts were recorded for this clonotype. The V gene is TRBV4-1, the J gene TRBJ2-5; 12 bases agree with TRBD1. V was pared by 5 bases and J by 4 bases, with 17 bases of the junction left unmatched. There are 19 residues in the CDR3. Germline CDR1 reads MGHRA; CDR2 reads YSYEKL. The DNA of the CDR3 is TGCGCCAGCAGCGCGAGATCGGGACAGGGGGCTCACATAGCAGAGACCCAGTACTTC. Its protein is CASSARSGQGAHIAETQYF.

This rearrangement joins TRBV4-1 to TRBJ2-1, with no clear D. Germline V lookup: CDR1 MGHRA, CDR2 YSYEKL. The CDR3 has 16 residues. Trimming stripped 1 base from V and 0 bases from J, with 10 bases between. CDR3 amino acids: CASSQGAGRSYNEQFF. CDR3 DNA sequence: TGCGCCAGCAGCCAAGGTGCCGGTCGCTCCTACAATGAGCAGTTCTTC.

A word on this clonotype: Mismatch with germline at one junction end may stem from a read error. J is TRBJ2-1 and V is TRBV7-6; D may correspond to TRBD1 or TRBD2 (5 bases each). Per germline, CDR1 SGHVS and CDR2 FNYEAQ. The CDR3 is 14 residues long. CDR3: CVSSLARPGTEQFF. CDR3 in DNA: TGTGTCAGCAGCTTAGCGCGTCCTGGGACCGAGCAGTTCTTC. The full variable domain, its missing parts supplied by reference TRBV7-6 and TRBJ2-1, is GAGVSQSPRYKVTKRGQDVALRCDPISGHVSLYWYRQALGQGPEFLTYFNYEAQQDKSGLPNDRFSAERPEGSISTLTIQRTEQRDSAMYRCVSSLARPGTEQFFGPGTRLTVL.

This chain connects TRBV4-1 to TRBJ1-1; no firm D call. Per the germline V gene, CDR1 is MGHRA and CDR2 is YSYEKL. The CDR3 runs 15 residues. Trimming removed 1 base at V and 3 bases at J, with 12 bases between. The CDR3 spells CASSQGGSPHTEAFF. The CDR3, as DNA: TGCGCCAGCAGCCAAGGGGGAAGTCCCCACACTGAAGCTTTCTTT.

Only a few counts were recorded for this clonotype. This rearrangement joins TRBV5-1 to TRBJ2-5; no definite D call. Trimming shortened V by 4 bases and J by 5 bases, and 18 bases separated the two germline ends. Germline V gene sequence: CDR1 SGHRS, CDR2 YFSETQ. The CDR3 loop spans 15 amino acids. The DNA for the CDR3 is TGCGCCAGCAGCCCTGGCAGGACCACCGAGGAGACCCAGTACTTC. It codes for CASSPGRTTEETQYF.

This clonotype was recorded many times. V and J are TRBV4-1 and TRBJ2-7; 7 bases agree with TRBD1. The CDR3 length is 15 residues. Germline V gene lookup returns CDR1 MGHRA and CDR2 YSYEKL. The V and J ends lost 3 bases and 3 bases, in that order; junction bases with no gene match: 8. The CDR3, as DNA: TGCGCCAGCAGCCAGAGCCGGGACAGATACTACGAGCAGTACTTC. Protein product: CASSQSRDRYYEQYF.

The chain carries TRBV4-2 and TRBJ2-3, with a weak D call TRBD1 (6 bases). The CDR3 runs to 18 residues. V lost 1 base and J 0 bases, leaving 17 bases between the germline ends. In germline, CDR1 is LGHNA, CDR2 YNFKEQ. CDR3 in amino acids: CASSQASGTTSSTDTQYF. DNA for the CDR3: TGTGCCAGCAGCCAAGCTTCCGGGACAACCTCTAGCACAGATACGCAGTATTTT.

This clonotype showed up just a few times. The rearrangement uses TRBV30 and TRBJ2-1; D not resolved. Trimming left V 2 bases short and J 10 bases short, with 9 bases between. The CDR3 contains 11 residues. Germline V lookup: CDR1 GTSNPN, CDR2 SVGIG (reference sequence). DNA for the CDR3: TGTGCCTGGAGTTTAGCTCTCGAGCAGTTCTTC. It yields the protein CAWSLALEQFF.

This clonotype was seen repeatedly, ten times or more. The chain joins TRBV4-1 to TRBJ2-7; D is unclear. Trimming left V 2 bases short and J 2 bases short, with 19 bases between. This CDR3 spans 17 amino acids. CDR1 and CDR2 from the germline V gene are MGHRA and YSYEKL. The CDR3 coding sequence is TGCGCCAGCAGCCAATCTCAGGCGTCTGAAATTCCCTACGAGCAGTACTTC. Its translation: CASSQSQASEIPYEQYF.

This clonotype was seen a few times. The chain has TRBV5-1 and TRBJ2-3, with 9 bases fitting TRBD2. The germline gives CDR1 SGHRS, CDR2 YFSETQ. CDR3 length equals 17 residues. V was clipped by 0 bases and J by 2 bases; unmatched bases: 7. CDR3 sequence (DNA): TGCGCCAGCAGCTTGGCTAGCGGGGCTTTAAACACAGATACGCAGTATTTT. Its translation is CASSLASGALNTDTQYF. The variable domain in full, with the rest retrieved from reference TRBV5-1 and TRBJ2-3, is KAGVTQTPRYLIKTRGQQVTLSCSPISGHRSVSWYQQTPGQGLQFLFEYFSETQRNKGNFPGRFSGRQFSNSRSEMNVSTLELGDSALYLCASSLASGALNTDTQYFGPGTRLTVL.

The CDR3 region is CAWKIFRSGRAGEQFF. In DNA, the CDR3 is TGTGCCTGGAAGATCTTCCGGAGCGGGAGGGCCGGCGAGCAGTTCTTC. The chain is built from TRBV30 and TRBJ2-1; TRBD2 aligns across 10 bases. V gave up 4 bases and J gave up 10 bases; unmatched junction bases: 16. This CDR3 region has 16 residues. CDR1 is GTSNPN, CDR2 SVGIG, per germline (reference sequence).

The rearrangement joins TRBV9 to TRBJ2-3, with no clear D. CDR1 and CDR2 (germline): SGDLS, YYNGEE. The CDR3 runs to 13 residues. The germline V and J ends were trimmed by 7 bases and 6 bases, with 15 bases remaining between them. In DNA form, the CDR3 reads TGTGCCAGCGGTCCTCTTCGTCAGGATACGCAGTATTTT. It translates to CASGPLRQDTQYF. The entire variable domain, with the rest obtained from reference TRBV9 and TRBJ2-3, is as follows: DSGVTQTPKHLITATGQRVTLRCSPRSGDLSVYWYQQSLDQGLQFLIQYYNGEERAKGNILERFSAQQFPDLHSELNLSSLELGDSALYFCASGPLRQDTQYFGPGTRLTVL.

This chain uses TRBV7-3 with TRBJ2-7; D is possibly TRBD1 (5 bases). Germline CDR1 and CDR2: SGHTA and FQGTGA. Between the trimmed V and J ends, which lost 1 base and 3 bases, there was a span of 19 bases. The CDR3 is made up of 17 amino acids. The CDR3 nucleotides are TGTGCCAGCAGCTTAAAGACCAGTATCCCAAGGGGCTACGAGCAGTACTTC. As protein: CASSLKTSIPRGYEQYF.